This T cell receptor beta chain is drawn from a study of cytomegalovirus exposure and HLA in healthy donors. Looking at the study overall: As an earlier analysis found, about 190 million T cells yielded over 95 million unique TCR beta sequences.

PCR was performed using 60 Vbeta and 13 Jbeta primers. The data were produced by immunoSEQ multiplex PCR, yet TCRdb's version contains in-frame clones alone and is incomplete. The data hold fewer than 250,000 clones, with over 60% observed a single time. Germline V gene lookup returns CDR1 ENHRY and CDR2 SYGVKD. The CDR3 totals 13 residues. V lost 7 bases and J 3 bases, leaving 12 bases between the germline ends. Healthy bone marrow donors made up the cohort. Sequenced sample: PBMCs. The genes are TRBV10-3 and TRBJ1-1; D is perhaps TRBD1 (5 bases). The TCR sequence derives from a man in his late teens or twenties in good health and CMV-seronegative. CDR3 protein: CAITMTDYTEAFF. The CDR3 DNA sequence: TGTGCCATCACCATGACAGATTACACTGAAGCTTTCTTT.